The next 14 T cell receptor beta chains were all read from a single sample in a study of T cells after yellow fever vaccination. TCRdb independently ran MiXCR on the 5' RACE reads; one entry per CDR3 protein. This table has a few hundred thousand distinct CDR3 sequences, roughly 19% appearing once. The sample consisted of PBMCs, taken 15 days after the yellow fever booster vaccination. The receptors stem from a man between 25 and 39 years old who received the YFV17D yellow fever vaccine.

The rearrangement joins TRBV7-2 to TRBJ2-2, with unresolved D. V lost 3 bases and J 6 bases, leaving 5 bases between the germline ends. The CDR3 sequence is 12 residues long. Germline V gene sequence: CDR1 SGHTA, CDR2 FQGNSA. CDR3 protein: CASSFFPGELFF. CDR3 nucleotide sequence: TGTGCCAGCAGCTTTTTTCCCGGGGAGCTGTTTTTT.

The V call is TRBV7-9, the J call TRBJ2-3; D is unresolved. The ends were cut back, 1 base at V and 8 bases at J, with 22 bases in the middle. Germline CDR1 is SEHNR and CDR2 is FQNEAQ (reference sequence). This CDR3 comprises 17 residues. CDR3 residues: CASSLDEAGSWEGTQYF. Here the CDR3 DNA reads TGTGCCAGCAGCTTAGACGAGGCCGGGTCGTGGGAAGGTACGCAGTATTTT. The whole variable domain, filled in from reference TRBV7-9 and TRBJ2-3, reads DTGVSQNPRHKITKRGQNVTFRCDPISEHNRLYWYRQTLGQGPEFLTYFQNEAQLEKSRLLSDRFSAERPKGSFSTLEIQRTEQGDSAMYLCASSLDEAGSWEGTQYFGPGTRLTVL.

This clonotype was seen only a few times. The chain has TRBV7-6 and TRBJ2-5, with TRBD2 as a possible D gene (7 bases). This CDR3 is 16 amino acids long. Trimming left V 4 bases short and J 4 bases short, with 19 bases between. CDR1 and CDR2 (germline): SGHVS, FNYEAQ. The CDR3 reads CASSSTTGRASETQYF. CDR3 DNA: TGTGCCAGCAGCTCCACCACAGGGAGGGCCTCAGAGACCCAGTACTTC.

This sequence joins TRBV25-1 and TRBJ2-7; D is ambiguous. Germline V CDR1 and CDR2: MGHDK, SYGVNS. The CDR3 is 14 amino acids. The V and J ends lost 3 bases and 3 bases respectively, with 12 bases between them. This CDR3 reads CASSEYGSGYEQYF. CDR3 bases: TGTGCCAGCAGTGAGTACGGGTCAGGCTACGAGCAGTACTTC.

The chain carries TRBV7-9 and TRBJ1-2; D uncertain. The CDR3 runs to 16 residues. V was cut by 4 bases and J by 2 bases, with 17 bases left in between. Germline V gene data show CDR1 as SEHNR and CDR2 as FQNEAQ (reference sequence). This CDR3 reads CASSSWSGSLNYGYTF. CDR3 in DNA: TGTGCCAGCAGCTCGTGGAGTGGGAGCTTAAACTATGGCTACACCTTC.

This clonotype was counted only a few times. The V call is TRBV3-1, the J call TRBJ2-1, with TRBD2 matching 9 bases. The V gene's germline CDR1 is LGHDT and CDR2 YNNKEL (reference sequence). Trimming took 0 bases from V and 9 from J; bases not matched to a gene: 12. The CDR3 extends over 17 amino acids. The chain's CDR3 is CASSQDLGREGRVEQFF. The CDR3 coding sequence is TGTGCCAGCAGCCAAGATCTCGGGCGGGAGGGCCGGGTTGAGCAGTTCTTC.

This clonotype turned up a few times. The rearrangement joins TRBV15 to TRBJ2-7; D tentatively reads TRBD1 or TRBD2 (5 bases each). This CDR3 has 13 amino acids. Deletions cut 6 bases from V and 2 bases from J, with 11 bases between. Germline CDR1 and CDR2: LNHNV and YYDKDF (reference sequence). CDR3 sequence: CATSLRGPYEQYF. The CDR3, as DNA: TGTGCCACCAGTCTAAGGGGACCCTACGAGCAGTACTTC.

A note on this clonotype: At one boundary the junction diverges from the germline segment, which might be a read error. The chain uses TRBV9 and TRBJ1-4; D is undetermined. Looked up from germline, CDR1 is SGDLS and CDR2 is YYNGEE. The CDR3 totals 14 residues. CDR3 sequence (DNA): TGTGCCAACAGCGTAGCCCCCCTGCAGGAAAAACTGTTTTTT. This translates into CANSVAPLQEKLFF.

This sequence joins TRBV14 and TRBJ1-4, with D possibly being TRBD1 (6 bases). Between the trimmed V and J ends, which lost 3 bases and 8 bases, there was a span of 10 bases. The CDR3 totals 13 residues. Germline loops: CDR1 SGHDN, CDR2 FVKESK. CDR3 nucleotide sequence: TGTGCCAGCAGCCAGGGGGCTAGAGAAAAACTGTTTTTT. Its translation is CASSQGAREKLFF.

This clonotype turned up a few times. V usage is TRBV4-3 and J usage is TRBJ2-2; D may be TRBD1 (6 bases). This CDR3 contains 16 residues. Trimming stripped 2 bases from V and 6 bases from J, with 16 bases between. Looked up from germline, CDR1 is LGHNA and CDR2 is YSLEER. CDR3 sequence: CASSQNRASWAGELFF. The CDR3 bases are TGCGCCAGCAGCCAAAACAGGGCCTCCTGGGCCGGGGAGCTGTTTTTT.

The CDR3 loop is CASSWTDSNYGYTF. CDR3 sequence (DNA): TGTGCCAGCAGCTGGACGGACAGTAACTATGGCTACACCTTC. The chain employs TRBV7-2 and TRBJ1-2; D perhaps matches TRBD1 (6 bases). V lost 4 bases and J 1 base, leaving 10 bases between the germline ends. Germline values: CDR1 SGHTA, CDR2 FQGNSA. This CDR3 spans 14 amino acids.

This clonotype was detected a few times. The chain is built from TRBV5-1 and TRBJ2-4, with a tentative D call TRBD2 (6 bases). This CDR3 region has 15 residues. Per germline, CDR1 SGHRS and CDR2 YFSETQ. Trimming took off 0 bases at V and 6 bases at J, with 13 bases between the two ends. The CDR3 sequence: CASSLGGVEPNIQYF. The CDR3 DNA reads TGCGCCAGCAGCTTGGGGGGGGTTGAGCCAAACATTCAGTACTTC.

This clonotype was detected a few times. The V and J genes are TRBV6-2 or TRBV6-3 and TRBJ2-1; the match to TRBD2 covers 9 bases. Germline V gives CDR1 MNHEY, CDR2 SVGEGT. The CDR3 extends over 15 amino acids. With V trimmed by 7 bases and J by 9 bases, 13 bases remained unmatched. CDR3 coding DNA: TGTGCCAGCACCCGTACTAGCGGGCGGGACATTGAGCAGTTCTTC. It is translated as CASTRTSGRDIEQFF.

CDR3 amino acids: CASSPRSGGGWGTDTQYF. CDR3 in DNA: TGTGCCAGCAGCCCCCGGAGTGGAGGCGGGTGGGGCACAGATACGCAGTATTTT. The V gene is TRBV11-2, the J gene TRBJ2-3, with a tentative D call TRBD2 (5 bases). The CDR3 sequence is 18 residues long. Trimming took 5 bases from V and 1 from J, leaving 22 bases between them. Germline CDR1 and CDR2: SGHAT and FQNNGV.